These 8 T cell receptor beta chains came from one sample sequenced in a study of shared clonotypes between healthy human individuals. TCRdb's copy holds only in-frame clones and misses some; the assay was immunoSEQ multiplex PCR. Altogether 780,000 or so clones are present, roughly 72% being singletons, with the ten largest covering under 2%. The specimen sequenced was memory CD4+ T cells sorted from blood. Subset reported: CD45RA-negative fraction. All receptors derive from a woman in her 30s in good health.

The chain combines TRBV2 with TRBJ2-2; D remains ambiguous. The germline V gene encodes CDR1 SNHLY and CDR2 FYNNEI. Trimming removed 4 bases from V and 1 base from J, with 10 bases in between. The CDR3 consists of 15 residues. CDR3 nucleotides: TGTGCCAGCAGTGTTGAGACCTTGAACACCGGGGAGCTGTTTTTT. This encodes CASSVETLNTGELFF.

This sequence joins TRBV5-1 and TRBJ2-1, with 10 bases fitting TRBD2. Trimming at V came to 5 bases and at J to 5 bases, leaving 4 bases not matched to a gene. CDR1 SGHRS and CDR2 YFSETQ come from the germline V gene. The CDR3 is 14 amino acids. The CDR3 here is CASRGTSVNNEQFF. The CDR3 coding sequence is TGCGCCAGCAGAGGGACTAGCGTAAACAATGAGCAGTTCTTC.

This rearrangement joins TRBV10-3 to TRBJ2-5, with D unresolved. The germline CDR1 and CDR2 sequences are ENHRY and SYGVKD. The CDR3 length is 13 residues. V lost 10 bases, J lost 0 bases, and 12 bases lay in between. The CDR3 bases are TGTGCCACGGCCGGGCAGGACCAAGAGACCCAGTACTTC. Amino acids: CATAGQDQETQYF.

This chain connects TRBV27 to TRBJ2-7; no clear D gene. Germline V gives CDR1 MNHEY, CDR2 SMNVEV (reference sequence). CDR3 length: 14 residues. V lost 9 bases to trimming and J lost 2 bases, with 17 bases between them. The CDR3 is CARRKVLRTYEQYF. As DNA, the CDR3 is TGTGCCAGGAGAAAAGTCCTAAGAACCTACGAGCAGTACTTC.

This chain uses TRBV15 with TRBJ2-1, with unresolved D. Trimming took off 0 bases at V and 4 bases at J, with 10 bases between the two ends. CDR1 is LNHNV and CDR2 is YYDKDF in the germline V gene (reference sequence). CDR3 length equals 15 residues. CDR3 loop: CATSRDRGRYNEQFF. CDR3 in DNA: TGTGCCACCAGCAGAGATCGAGGTCGGTACAATGAGCAGTTCTTC.

The chain joins TRBV6-1 to TRBJ2-7, with no clear D. V was pared by 2 bases and J by 4 bases, with 9 bases between. This CDR3 is 13 amino acids long. CDR1 and CDR2 from the germline V gene are MNHNS and SASEGT. Written as DNA, the CDR3 is TGTGCCAGCAGTGAAACTTTGGGGTACGAGCAGTACTTC. This gives the protein CASSETLGYEQYF.

This clone has just a few counts. This sequence joins TRBV4-2 and TRBJ2-3; weak D call: TRBD2 (5 bases). The CDR3 totals 20 residues. Trimming shortened V by 0 bases and J by 2 bases, and 24 bases separated the two germline ends. CDR1 is LGHNA and CDR2 is YNFKEQ in the germline V gene. This CDR3 reads CASSQDGGGPGSRLTDTQYF. The CDR3 region has the DNA TGTGCCAGCAGCCAAGATGGAGGAGGACCCGGGTCTCGCCTCACAGATACGCAGTATTTT.

This clone was found a few times. The rearrangement uses TRBV18 and TRBJ2-2; the match to TRBD2 covers 12 bases. Germline V gene sequence: CDR1 KGHSH, CDR2 LQKENI. The CDR3 length is 19 residues. V shed 3 bases and J 4 bases; nucleotides not matched to a gene: 12. The CDR3 reads CASSPSIALAGGATGELFF. The CDR3, as DNA: TGTGCCAGCTCACCGTCTATAGCCCTAGCGGGAGGGGCCACCGGGGAGCTGTTTTTT.